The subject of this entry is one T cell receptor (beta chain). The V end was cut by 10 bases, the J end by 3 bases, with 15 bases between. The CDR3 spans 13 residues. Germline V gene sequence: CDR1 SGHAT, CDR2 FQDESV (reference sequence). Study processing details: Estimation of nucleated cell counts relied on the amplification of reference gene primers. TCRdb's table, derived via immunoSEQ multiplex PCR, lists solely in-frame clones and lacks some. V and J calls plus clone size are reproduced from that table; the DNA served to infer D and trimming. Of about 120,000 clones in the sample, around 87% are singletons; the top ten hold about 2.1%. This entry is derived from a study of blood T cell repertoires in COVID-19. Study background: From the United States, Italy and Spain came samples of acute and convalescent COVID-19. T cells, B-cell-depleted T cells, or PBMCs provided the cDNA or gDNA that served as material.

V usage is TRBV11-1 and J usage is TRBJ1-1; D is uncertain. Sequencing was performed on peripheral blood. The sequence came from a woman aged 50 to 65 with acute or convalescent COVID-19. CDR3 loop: CATETNSDTEAFF. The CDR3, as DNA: TGTGCCACCGAGACAAATAGCGACACTGAAGCTTTCTTT.